This entry is about one T cell receptor beta chain. The data belong to a study of CD8 T cells in Susac syndrome. Negative isolation yielded the CD8+ and CD4+ T cells, while FACS enriched the TEMRA cells. An input of about 0.5 to 1 ug of RNA was subjected to reverse transcription using random hexamers. One entry per CDR3 protein results from TCRdb running MiXCR on the immunoSEQ multiplex PCR reads. The repertoire includes fewer than 200,000 distinct CDR3 sequences, 80% to 95% of them detected once, and 0.1% sits in the top ten. CDR1 SEHNR and CDR2 FQNEAQ come from the germline V gene (reference sequence). CDR3 length equals 14 residues. The V end was cut by 2 bases, the J end by 2 bases, with 7 bases between.

The V gene is TRBV7-9, the J gene TRBJ1-3; D gene uncertain. The source material was CD4+ T cells from PBMCs. The sequence came from a human donor in good health. CDR3 loop: CASSLIGTGNTIYF. In DNA form, the CDR3 reads TGTGCCAGCAGCTTAATAGGGACTGGAAACACCATATATTTT.